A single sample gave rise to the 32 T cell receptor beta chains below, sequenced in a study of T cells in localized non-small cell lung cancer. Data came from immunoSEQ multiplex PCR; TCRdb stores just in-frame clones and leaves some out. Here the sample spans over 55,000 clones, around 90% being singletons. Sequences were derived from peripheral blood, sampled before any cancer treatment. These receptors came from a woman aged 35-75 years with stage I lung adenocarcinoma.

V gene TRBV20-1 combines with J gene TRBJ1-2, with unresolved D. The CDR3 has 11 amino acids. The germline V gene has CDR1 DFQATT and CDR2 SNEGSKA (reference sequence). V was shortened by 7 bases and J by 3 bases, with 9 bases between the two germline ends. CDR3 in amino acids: CSVAFYYGYTF. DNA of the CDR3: TGCAGTGTTGCCTTTTACTATGGCTACACCTTC.

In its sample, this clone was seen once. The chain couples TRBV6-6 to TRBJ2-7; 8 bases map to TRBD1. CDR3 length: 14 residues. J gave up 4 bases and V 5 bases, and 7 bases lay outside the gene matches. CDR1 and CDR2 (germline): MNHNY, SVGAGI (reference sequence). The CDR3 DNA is TGTGCCAGCAGTACCCCGACAGGGGTATACGAGCAGTACTTC. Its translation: CASSTPTGVYEQYF.

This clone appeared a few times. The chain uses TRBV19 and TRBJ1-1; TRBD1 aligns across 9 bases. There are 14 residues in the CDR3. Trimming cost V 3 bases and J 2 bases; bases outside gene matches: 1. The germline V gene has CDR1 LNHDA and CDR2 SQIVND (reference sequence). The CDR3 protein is CASSMGQGNTEAFF. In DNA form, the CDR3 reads TGTGCCAGTAGTATGGGACAGGGTAACACTGAAGCTTTCTTT. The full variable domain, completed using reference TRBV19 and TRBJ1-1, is DGGITQSPKYLFRKEGQNVTLSCEQNLNHDAMYWYRQDPGQGLRLIYYSQIVNDFQKGDIAEGYSVSREKKESFPLTVTSAQKNPTAFYLCASSMGQGNTEAFFGQGTRLTVV.

The DNA for the CDR3 is TGTGCCAGTAGTATAGGGGCAGGAAGCCTCAGTGGCTACACCTTC. Encoded protein: CASSIGAGSLSGYTF. The chain employs TRBV19 and TRBJ1-2, with unresolved D. The ends were cut back, 1 base at V and 7 bases at J, with 16 bases in the middle. The germline gives CDR1 LNHDA, CDR2 SQIVND (reference sequence). This CDR3 has 15 amino acids.

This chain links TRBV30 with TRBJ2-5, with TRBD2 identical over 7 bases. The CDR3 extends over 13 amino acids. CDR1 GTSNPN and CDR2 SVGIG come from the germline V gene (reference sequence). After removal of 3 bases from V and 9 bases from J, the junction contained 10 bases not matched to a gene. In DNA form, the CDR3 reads TGTGCCTGGAGGCTTGAGATGGGGAGGGCCCAGTACTTC. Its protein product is CAWRLEMGRAQYF. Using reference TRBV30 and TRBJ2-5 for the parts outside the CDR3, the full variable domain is SQTIHQWPATLVQPVGSPLSLECTVEGTSNPNLYWYRQAAGRGLQLLFYSVGIGQISSEVPQNLSASRPQDRQFILSSKKLLLSDSGFYLCAWRLEMGRAQYFGPGTRLLVL.

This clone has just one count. The CDR3 DNA sequence: TGTGCCAGCAGTTCCCTGGACGGTACGAACACCGGGGAGCTGTTTTTT. As protein: CASSSLDGTNTGELFF. V and J are TRBV6-5 and TRBJ2-2; no definite D call. The CDR3 is made up of 16 amino acids. CDR1 MNHEY and CDR2 SVGAGI come from the germline V gene. With 4 bases removed from V and 0 bases from J, the gap between germline ends came to 12 bases.

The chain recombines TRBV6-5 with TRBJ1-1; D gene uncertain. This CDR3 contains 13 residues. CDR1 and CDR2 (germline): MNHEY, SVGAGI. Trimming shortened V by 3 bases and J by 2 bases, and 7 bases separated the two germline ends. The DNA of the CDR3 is TGTGCCAGCAGTTATAATGGAAACACTGAAGCTTTCTTT. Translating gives CASSYNGNTEAFF.

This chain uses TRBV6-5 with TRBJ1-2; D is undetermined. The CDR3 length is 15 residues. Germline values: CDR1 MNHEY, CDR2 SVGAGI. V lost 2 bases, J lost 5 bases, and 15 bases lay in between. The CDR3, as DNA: TGTGCCAGCAGTTACGGGTCCCTTTTTAATTATGGCTACACCTTC. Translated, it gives CASSYGSLFNYGYTF.

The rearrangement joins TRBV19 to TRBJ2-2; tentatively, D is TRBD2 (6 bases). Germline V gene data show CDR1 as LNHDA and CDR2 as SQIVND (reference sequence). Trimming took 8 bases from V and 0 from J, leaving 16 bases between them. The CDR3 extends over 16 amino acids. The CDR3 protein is CASVPTGTANTGELFF. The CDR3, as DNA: TGTGCCAGTGTTCCTACCGGGACTGCGAACACCGGGGAGCTGTTTTTT. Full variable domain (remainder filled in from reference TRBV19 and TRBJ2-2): DGGITQSPKYLFRKEGQNVTLSCEQNLNHDAMYWYRQDPGQGLRLIYYSQIVNDFQKGDIAEGYSVSREKKESFPLTVTSAQKNPTAFYLCASVPTGTANTGELFFGEGSRLTVL.

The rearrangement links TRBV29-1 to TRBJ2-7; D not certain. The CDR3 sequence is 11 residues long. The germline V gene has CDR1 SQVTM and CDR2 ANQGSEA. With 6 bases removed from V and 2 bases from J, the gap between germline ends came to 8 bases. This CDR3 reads CSVMGTYEQYF. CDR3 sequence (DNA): TGCAGCGTAATGGGAACCTACGAGCAGTACTTC.

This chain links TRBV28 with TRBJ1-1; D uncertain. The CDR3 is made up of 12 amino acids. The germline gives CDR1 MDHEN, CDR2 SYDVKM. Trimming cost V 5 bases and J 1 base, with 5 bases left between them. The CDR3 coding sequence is TGTGCCAGCAGTCTTTCGAACACTGAAGCTTTCTTT. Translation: CASSLSNTEAFF. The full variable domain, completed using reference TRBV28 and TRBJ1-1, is DVKVTQSSRYLVKRTGEKVFLECVQDMDHENMFWYRQDPGLGLRLIYFSYDVKMKEKGDIPEGYSVSREKKERFSLILESASTNQTSMYLCASSLSNTEAFFGQGTRLTVV.

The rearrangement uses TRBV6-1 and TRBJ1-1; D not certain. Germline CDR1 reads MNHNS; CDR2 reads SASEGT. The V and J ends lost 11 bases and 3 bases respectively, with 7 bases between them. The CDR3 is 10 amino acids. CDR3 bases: TGTGCCGAGCCGGACACTGAAGCTTTCTTT. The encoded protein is CAEPDTEAFF.

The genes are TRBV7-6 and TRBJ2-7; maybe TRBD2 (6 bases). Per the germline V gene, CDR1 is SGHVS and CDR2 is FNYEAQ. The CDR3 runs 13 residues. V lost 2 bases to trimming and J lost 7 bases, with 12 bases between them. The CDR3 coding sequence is TGTGCCAGCAGCTTAAGACAGAGCGGGGAGCAGTACTTC. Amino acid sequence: CASSLRQSGEQYF. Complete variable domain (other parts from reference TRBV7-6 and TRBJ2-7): GAGVSQSPRYKVTKRGQDVALRCDPISGHVSLYWYRQALGQGPEFLTYFNYEAQQDKSGLPNDRFSAERPEGSISTLTIQRTEQRDSAMYRCASSLRQSGEQYFGPGTRLTVT.

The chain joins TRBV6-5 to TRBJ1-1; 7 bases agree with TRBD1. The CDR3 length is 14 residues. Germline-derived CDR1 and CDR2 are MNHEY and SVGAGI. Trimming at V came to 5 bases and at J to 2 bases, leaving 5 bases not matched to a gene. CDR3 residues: CASSEGGTNTEAFF. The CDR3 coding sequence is TGTGCCAGCAGTGAAGGGGGCACTAACACTGAAGCTTTCTTT.

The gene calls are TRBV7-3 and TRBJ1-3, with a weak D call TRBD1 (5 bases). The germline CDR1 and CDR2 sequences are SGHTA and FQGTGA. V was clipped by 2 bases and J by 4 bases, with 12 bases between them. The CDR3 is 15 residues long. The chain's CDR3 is CASSLGPTEGNTIYF. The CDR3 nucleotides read TGTGCCAGCAGCTTAGGGCCGACAGAAGGAAACACCATATATTTT.

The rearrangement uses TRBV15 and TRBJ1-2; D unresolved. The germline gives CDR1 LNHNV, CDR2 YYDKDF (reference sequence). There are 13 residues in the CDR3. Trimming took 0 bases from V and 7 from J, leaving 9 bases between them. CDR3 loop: CATSRDRLTGYTF. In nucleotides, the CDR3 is TGTGCCACCAGCAGAGACAGGCTAACTGGCTACACCTTC.

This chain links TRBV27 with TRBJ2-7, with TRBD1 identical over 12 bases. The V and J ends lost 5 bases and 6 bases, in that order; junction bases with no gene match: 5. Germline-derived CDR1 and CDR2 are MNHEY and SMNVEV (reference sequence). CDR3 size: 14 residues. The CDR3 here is CASSPGQGAVEQYF. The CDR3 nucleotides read TGTGCCAGCAGTCCGGGACAGGGGGCGGTCGAGCAGTACTTC.

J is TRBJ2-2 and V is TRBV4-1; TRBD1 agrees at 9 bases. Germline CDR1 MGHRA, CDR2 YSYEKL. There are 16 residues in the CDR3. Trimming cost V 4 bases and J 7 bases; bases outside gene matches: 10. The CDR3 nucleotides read TGCGCCAGCAGCCCTGGACAGGGGATTACTCTCGGGGAGCTGTTTTTT. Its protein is CASSPGQGITLGELFF.

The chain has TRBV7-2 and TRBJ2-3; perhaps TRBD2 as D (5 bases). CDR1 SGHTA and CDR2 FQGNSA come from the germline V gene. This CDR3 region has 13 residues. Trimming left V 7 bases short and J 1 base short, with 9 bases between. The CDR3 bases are TGTGCCAGCACGCTGCGGGGCACAGATACGCAGTATTTT. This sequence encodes CASTLRGTDTQYF.

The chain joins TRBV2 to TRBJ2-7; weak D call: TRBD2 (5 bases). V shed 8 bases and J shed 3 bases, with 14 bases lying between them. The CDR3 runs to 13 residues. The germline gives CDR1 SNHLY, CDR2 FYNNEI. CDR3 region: CASAGEGSYEQYF. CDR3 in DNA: TGTGCCAGCGCCGGCGAGGGCAGCTACGAGCAGTACTTC.

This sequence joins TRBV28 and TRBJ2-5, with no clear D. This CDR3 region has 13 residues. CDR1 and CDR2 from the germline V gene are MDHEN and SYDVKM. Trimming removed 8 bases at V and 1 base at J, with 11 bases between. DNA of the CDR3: TGTGCCAGCCGTCCCTGGGTCCAAGAGACCCAGTACTTC. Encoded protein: CASRPWVQETQYF.

The CDR3 DNA reads as TGCGCCAGCAGTCAAGAGTGGTGGGGGGGCGGACTAGAGGGGTACAATGAGCAGTTCTTC. The encoded protein is CASSQEWWGGGLEGYNEQFF. The chain uses TRBV23-1 and TRBJ2-1; D is perhaps TRBD2 (7 bases). TRBV23-1 is noted as an ORF with a role that remains uncertain. V lost 2 bases to trimming and J lost 4 bases, with 27 bases between them. This CDR3 contains 20 residues.

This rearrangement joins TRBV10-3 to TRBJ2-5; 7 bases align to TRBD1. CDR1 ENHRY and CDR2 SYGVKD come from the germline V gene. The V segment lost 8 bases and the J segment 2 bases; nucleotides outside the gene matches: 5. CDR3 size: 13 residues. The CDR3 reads CAIQGQAQETQYF. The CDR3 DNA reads TGTGCCATCCAAGGACAGGCGCAAGAGACCCAGTACTTC.

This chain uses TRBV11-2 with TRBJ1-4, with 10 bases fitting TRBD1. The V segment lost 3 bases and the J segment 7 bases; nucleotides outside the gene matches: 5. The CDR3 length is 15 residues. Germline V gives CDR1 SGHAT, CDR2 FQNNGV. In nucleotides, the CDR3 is TGTGCCAGCAGCTTTGGGGACAGGGGAGGTGAAAAACTGTTTTTT. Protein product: CASSFGDRGGEKLFF.

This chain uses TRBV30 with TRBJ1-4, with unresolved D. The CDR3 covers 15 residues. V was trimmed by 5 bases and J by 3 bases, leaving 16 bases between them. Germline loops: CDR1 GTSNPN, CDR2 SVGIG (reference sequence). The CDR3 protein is CAWGRDDGPNEKLFF. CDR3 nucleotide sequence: TGTGCCTGGGGCCGGGATGACGGACCTAATGAAAAACTGTTTTTT.

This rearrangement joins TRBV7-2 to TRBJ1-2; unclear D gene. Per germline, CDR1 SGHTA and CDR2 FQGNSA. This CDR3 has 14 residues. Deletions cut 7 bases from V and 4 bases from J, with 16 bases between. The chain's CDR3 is CASILPGGGYGYTF. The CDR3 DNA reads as TGTGCCAGCATCCTGCCGGGAGGCGGCTATGGCTACACCTTC.

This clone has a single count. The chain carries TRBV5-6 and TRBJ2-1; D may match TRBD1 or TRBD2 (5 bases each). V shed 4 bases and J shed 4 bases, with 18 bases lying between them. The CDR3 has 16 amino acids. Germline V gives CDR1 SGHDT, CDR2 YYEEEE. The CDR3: CASSEPRPGRYNEQFF. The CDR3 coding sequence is TGTGCCAGCAGCGAACCTCGACCGGGACGTTACAATGAGCAGTTCTTC.

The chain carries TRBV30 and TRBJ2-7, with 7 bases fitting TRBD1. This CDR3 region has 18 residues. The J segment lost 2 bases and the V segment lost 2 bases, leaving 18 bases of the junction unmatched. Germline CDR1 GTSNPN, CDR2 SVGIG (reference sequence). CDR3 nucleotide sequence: TGTGCCTGGAGTCTGTACCTTCTTTCGACAGGGCCCCCCTACGAGCAGTACTTC. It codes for CAWSLYLLSTGPPYEQYF.

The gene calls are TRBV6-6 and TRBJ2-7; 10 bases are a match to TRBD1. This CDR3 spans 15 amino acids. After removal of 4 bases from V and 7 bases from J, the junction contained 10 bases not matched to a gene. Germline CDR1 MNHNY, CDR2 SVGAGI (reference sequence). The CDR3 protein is CASSLGQGPGEEQYF. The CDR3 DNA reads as TGTGCCAGCAGTTTGGGACAGGGGCCAGGGGAGGAGCAGTACTTC.

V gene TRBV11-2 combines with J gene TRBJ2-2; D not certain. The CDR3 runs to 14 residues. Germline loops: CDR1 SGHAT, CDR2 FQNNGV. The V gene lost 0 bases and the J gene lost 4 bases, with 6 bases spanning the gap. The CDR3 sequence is CASSLEPGTGELFF. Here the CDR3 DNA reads TGTGCCAGCAGCTTAGAGCCCGGCACCGGGGAGCTGTTTTTT.

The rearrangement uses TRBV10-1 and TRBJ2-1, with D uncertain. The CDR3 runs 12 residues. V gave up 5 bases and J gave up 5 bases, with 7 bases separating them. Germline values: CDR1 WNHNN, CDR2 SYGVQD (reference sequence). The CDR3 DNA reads TGCGCCAGCAGTTGGATGGACAATGAGCAGTTCTTC. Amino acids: CASSWMDNEQFF.

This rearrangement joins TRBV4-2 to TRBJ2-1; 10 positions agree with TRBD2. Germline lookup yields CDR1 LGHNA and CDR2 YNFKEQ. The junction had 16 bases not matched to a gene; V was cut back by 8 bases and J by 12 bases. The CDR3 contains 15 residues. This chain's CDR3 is CASGSGTSVHERQFF. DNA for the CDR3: TGTGCCAGCGGTTCCGGGACTAGCGTTCACGAGAGGCAGTTCTTC.